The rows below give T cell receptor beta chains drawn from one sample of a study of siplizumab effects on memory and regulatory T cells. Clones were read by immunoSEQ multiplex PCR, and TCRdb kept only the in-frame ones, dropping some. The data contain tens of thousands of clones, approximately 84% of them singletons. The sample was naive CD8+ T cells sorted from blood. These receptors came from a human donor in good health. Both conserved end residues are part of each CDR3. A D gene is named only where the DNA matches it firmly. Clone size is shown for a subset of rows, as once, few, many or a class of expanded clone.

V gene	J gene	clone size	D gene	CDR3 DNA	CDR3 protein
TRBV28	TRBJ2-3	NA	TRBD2	TGTGCCAGCAGTTTGTCCCTAGCGGGGGCCGCGGACACAGATACGCAGTATTTT	CASSLSLAGAADTDTQYF
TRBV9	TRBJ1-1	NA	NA	TGTGCCAGCAGCGGGCACAACACTGAAGCTTTCTTT	CASSGHNTEAFF
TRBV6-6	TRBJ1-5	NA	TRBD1	TGTGCCACCCTGGACAGGGGAGAGGAGCAGCCCCAGCATTTT	CATLDRGEEQPQHF
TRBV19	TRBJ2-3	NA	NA	TGTGCCAGTATTGGAGATACGCAGTATTTT	CASIGDTQYF
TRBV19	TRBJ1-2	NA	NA	TGTGCCAGTCGGACCGGAGGGGATGGCTACACCTTC	CASRTGGDGYTF
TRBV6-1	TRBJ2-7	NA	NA	TGTGCCAGCAGTGGCACAGGAAAGGTTGGCGAGCAGTACTTC	CASSGTGKVGEQYF
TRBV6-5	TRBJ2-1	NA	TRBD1	TGTGCCAGCAAAGACAGGGAGAGCTCCTACAATGAGCAGTTCTTC	CASKDRESSYNEQFF
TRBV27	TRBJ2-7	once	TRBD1	TGTGCCAGCAGTCAACAGGGGCCCTACGAGCAGTACTTC	CASSQQGPYEQYF
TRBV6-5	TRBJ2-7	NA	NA	TGTGCCAGCAGTCCTTCGGCAGGGAACTACGAGCAGTACTTC	CASSPSAGNYEQYF
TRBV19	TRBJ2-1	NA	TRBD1	TGTGCCAGTAGTTCCGGGACAGAGAGGTACAATGAGCAGTTCTTC	CASSSGTERYNEQFF
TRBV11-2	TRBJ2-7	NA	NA	TGTGCCAGCAGCGAAGGCAGCGGGGAGCAGTACTTC	CASSEGSGEQYF